Below are 15 T cell receptor beta chains sequenced from a single sample in a study of T-cell memory formation after mild COVID-19. One entry per CDR3 protein results from TCRdb running MiXCR on the 5' RACE reads. The sample carries about 400,000 distinct CDR3 sequences, less than 25% recorded once. Sequencing was performed on PBMCs or a T cell subset sorted from them (not recorded which). These receptors were obtained from an adult woman who had mild COVID-19 (a few samples of this study predate the infection). Cell type and time point are not known.

V gene TRBV6-1 combines with J gene TRBJ1-2; D not certain. The CDR3 is 14 amino acids. The V end was cut by 2 bases, the J end by 8 bases, with 15 bases between. The germline CDR1 and CDR2 sequences are MNHNS and SASEGT. CDR3 DNA sequence: TGTGCCAGCAGTGAAAGAGGCCGACGCGGGGGCTACACCTTC. Protein product: CASSERGRRGGYTF.

The table lists this clonotype with many counts. The junction departs from germline at one end; a sequencing error may be responsible. The J gene is TRBJ1-2, the V gene TRBV7-9, with a weak D call TRBD1 (5 bases). The CDR3 is 11 residues long. Germline CDR1 is SEHNR and CDR2 is FQNEAQ (reference sequence). The CDR3 here is CASSLGDGYTF. CDR3 DNA: TGTGCCAGCAGTTTAGGGGATGGCTACACCTTC.

V is TRBV10-2 and J is TRBJ1-1; no firm D call. Germline V CDR1 and CDR2: WSHSY, SAAADI. The CDR3 consists of 11 residues. Trimming cost V 8 bases and J 8 bases, with 12 bases left between them. As DNA, the CDR3 is TGCGCCAGCGCCGTGGGTAGGGAAGCTTTCTTT. Protein sequence: CASAVGREAFF.

The chain joins TRBV18 to TRBJ1-6; 10 nucleotides line up with TRBD1. Trimming removed 1 base from V and 5 bases from J; junction bases left unmatched: 2. The CDR3 is made up of 16 amino acids. CDR1 and CDR2 from the germline V gene are KGHSH and LQKENI. The CDR3 spells CASSPRDRGNNSPLHF. The CDR3 DNA is TGTGCCAGCTCACCACGGGACAGGGGAAATAATTCACCCCTCCACTTT.

This sequence joins TRBV4-1 and TRBJ2-1, with 13 bases fitting TRBD2. CDR3 length: 15 amino acids. Looked up from germline, CDR1 is MGHRA and CDR2 is YSYEKL. V trimming: 4 bases; J trimming: 10 bases; junction bases outside the gene matches: 7. This CDR3 is CASSLIGLAGDEQFF. The CDR3 DNA follows: TGCGCCAGCAGCCTCATAGGACTAGCGGGAGACGAGCAGTTCTTC.

This clonotype was counted many times. The chain carries TRBV5-1 and TRBJ2-7; D is undetermined. Trimming left V 0 bases short and J 3 bases short, with 4 bases between. The CDR3 is made up of 12 amino acids. Per germline, CDR1 SGHRS and CDR2 YFSETQ. CDR3 amino acids: CASSLDNYEQYF. The DNA for the CDR3 is TGCGCCAGCAGCTTGGACAACTACGAGCAGTACTTC.

This clonotype appeared a few times. The chain combines TRBV6-5 with TRBJ1-2; D is possibly TRBD1 (5 bases). Per germline, CDR1 MNHEY and CDR2 SVGAGI. Trimming left V 4 bases short and J 5 bases short, with 11 bases between. This CDR3 has 13 amino acids. CDR3 in amino acids: CASSFGTEYGYTF. The CDR3 nucleotides are TGTGCCAGCAGTTTCGGGACGGAGTATGGCTACACCTTC.

This clonotype was seen more than once but under ten times. V gene TRBV7-8 combines with J gene TRBJ1-1; maybe TRBD1 (5 bases). This CDR3 spans 17 amino acids. The germline CDR1 and CDR2 sequences are SGHVS and FQNEAQ. V was clipped by 1 base and J by 2 bases, with 17 bases between them. The CDR3 loop is CASSLGGLGIGNTEAFF. The DNA for the CDR3 is TGTGCCAGCAGCTTAGGGGGACTAGGGATCGGAAACACTGAAGCTTTCTTT.

This clonotype was picked up a small number of times. V gene TRBV14 combines with J gene TRBJ1-4, with TRBD1 matching over 10 bases. The J segment lost 5 bases and the V segment lost 1 base, leaving 1 base of the junction unmatched. The CDR3 extends over 15 amino acids. CDR1 SGHDN and CDR2 FVKESK come from the germline V gene. The CDR3 DNA is TGTGCCAGCAGCCAAGTGGACAGGGGGAATGAAAAACTGTTTTTT. This translates into CASSQVDRGNEKLFF. The full variable domain, its missing parts supplied by reference TRBV14 and TRBJ1-4, is EAGVTQFPSHSVIEKGQTVTLRCDPISGHDNLYWYRRVMGKEIKFLLHFVKESKQDESGMPNNRFLAERTGGTYSTLKVQPAELEDSGVYFCASSQVDRGNEKLFFGSGTQLSVL.

This clonotype showed up just a few times. The genes are TRBV27 and TRBJ2-3; D gene uncertain. Trimming stripped 7 bases from V and 0 bases from J, with 14 bases between. CDR1 MNHEY and CDR2 SMNVEV come from the germline V gene (reference sequence). CDR3 length: 15 amino acids. The CDR3 loop reads CASKRNSVSTDTQYF. The CDR3 DNA is TGTGCCAGCAAACGGAATTCAGTGAGCACAGATACGCAGTATTTT.

This chain joins TRBV6-2 or TRBV6-3 and TRBJ1-5, with TRBD1 matching 7 bases. The CDR3 is 14 amino acids. With V trimmed by 2 bases and J by 7 bases, 5 bases remained unmatched. CDR1 is MNHEY, CDR2 SVGEGT, per germline. CDR3 loop: CASSYNRGRQPQHF. CDR3 coding DNA: TGTGCCAGCAGTTACAACAGGGGAAGGCAGCCCCAGCATTTT.

The J gene is TRBJ2-1, the V gene TRBV11-3, with D possibly being TRBD2 (5 bases). Trimming cost V 6 bases and J 7 bases, with 22 bases left between them. This CDR3 region has 16 residues. Germline CDR1 and CDR2: SGHNT and YENEEA. CDR3 sequence reads: CASSPSLWEIWNEQFF. The CDR3 DNA follows: TGTGCCAGCAGTCCCTCGTTGTGGGAGATCTGGAATGAGCAGTTCTTC.

This clonotype was recorded many times. The V and J genes are TRBV5-1 and TRBJ2-3; weak D call: TRBD2 (7 bases). Trimming removed 2 bases from V and 5 bases from J, with 24 bases in between. The germline V gene has CDR1 SGHRS and CDR2 YFSETQ. The CDR3 is 18 amino acids. The CDR3 DNA reads as TGCGCCAGCAGCTTTCGCGGGGGCCATCTCCCGATCGAAGATACGCAGTATTTT. As protein: CASSFRGGHLPIEDTQYF.

The rearrangement joins TRBV25-1 to TRBJ2-2; the D call may be TRBD1 or TRBD2 (6 bases each). From germline, CDR1 is MGHDK and CDR2 SYGVNS. V shed 7 bases and J shed 3 bases, with 12 bases lying between them. This CDR3 is 14 amino acids long. The CDR3 here is CASNGGRDTGELFF. CDR3 sequence (DNA): TGTGCCAGCAATGGGGGGCGGGACACCGGGGAGCTGTTTTTT.

The rearrangement joins TRBV12-3 or TRBV12-4 to TRBJ2-1, with a possible D match to TRBD2 (5 bases). The V end lost 3 bases, the J end lost 2 bases, and 11 bases lay between the germline ends. There are 15 residues in the CDR3. The CDR3 coding sequence is TGTGCCAGCAGTTTTCAGCGGCCCACCTACAATGAGCAGTTCTTC. This translates into CASSFQRPTYNEQFF.